These T cell receptor beta chains were read from a single sample in a study of OX40 agonist ivuxolimab in advanced cancers. Here immunoSEQ multiplex PCR was the method, and the copy in TCRdb shows in-frame clones only, minus some. The sample includes tens of thousands of clones, around four fifths of them seen just once. Sample: CD4+ or CD8+ T cells sorted from blood, taken in a trial of the OX40 agonist ivuxolimab. The receptors shown here come from an adult with an advanced solid tumor such as melanoma, head and neck, liver or kidney cancer. The CDR3 runs from the conserved cysteine through the conserved F or W. The D gene is left open where the match is weak. Some rows have no size entry. The others give once, few or many, or a class for an expanded clone.

size: NA; D: TRBD1; V: TRBV7-6; J: TRBJ1-6; length: 19; DNA: TGTGCCAGCAGCTTAGATCGACAGGGCGCGTACGCGCCTAATTCACCCCTCCACTTT; CDR3: CASSLDRQGAYAPNSPLHF
size: NA; D: TRBD2; V: TRBV7-6; J: TRBJ2-1; length: 17; DNA: TGTGCCAGCAGGCTCTTGCCAACTAGCGGGGGAATCAATGAGCAGTTCTTC; CDR3: CASRLLPTSGGINEQFF
size: NA; D: NA; V: TRBV5-1; J: TRBJ2-6; length: 14; DNA: TGCGCCAGCAGCGGCCAGCATGGGGCCAACGTCCTGACTTTC; CDR3: CASSGQHGANVLTF
size: NA; D: NA; V: TRBV19; J: TRBJ2-3; length: 14; DNA: TGTGCCAGTAGATCGGGGGTTGGAAGGGATACGCAGTATTTT; CDR3: CASRSGVGRDTQYF
size: NA; D: TRBD2; V: TRBV11-2; J: TRBJ2-3; length: 16; DNA: TGTGCCAGCAGCTTACTAGGGCGGGAGATCGGGGATACGCAGTATTTT; CDR3: CASSLLGREIGDTQYF
size: NA; D: NA; V: TRBV27; J: TRBJ2-5; length: 13; DNA: TGTGCCAGCAGTTCCGTACGGGAAGAGACCCAGTACTTC; CDR3: CASSSVREETQYF
size: NA; D: NA; V: TRBV7-9; J: TRBJ1-2; length: 13; DNA: TGTGCCAGCAGCTTAGGACAGCTATATGGCTACACCTTC; CDR3: CASSLGQLYGYTF
size: NA; D: NA; V: TRBV11-1; J: TRBJ2-5; length: 12; DNA: TGTGCCAGCAGCCCGAGCCAAGAGACCCAGTACTTC; CDR3: CASSPSQETQYF
size: NA; D: TRBD2; V: TRBV10-3; J: TRBJ2-3; length: 15; DNA: TGTGCCATCAGTGATCCTAGCGGCCCTCCAGATACGCAGTATTTT; CDR3: CAISDPSGPPDTQYF
size: once; D: NA; V: TRBV28; J: TRBJ2-1; length: 20; DNA: TGTGCCAGCAGTTTGCTGACAGGGCCGGGGGTAGCGGGTCATATATGGGGGCAGTTCTTC; CDR3: CASSLLTGPGVAGHIWGQFF
size: NA; D: NA; V: TRBV27; J: TRBJ1-6; length: 15; DNA: TGTGCCAGCAGTTTATTAGTCGTGGGTCCCTCACCCCTCCACTTT; CDR3: CASSLLVVGPSPLHF
size: NA; D: NA; V: TRBV20-1; J: TRBJ1-2; length: 9; DNA: TGCAGTCCGGGGACAGGCTACACCTTC; CDR3: CSPGTGYTF
size: once; D: NA; V: TRBV7-9; J: TRBJ1-2; length: 14; DNA: TGTGCCAGCAGCTTAGATCAGGCCGGCTATGGCTACACCTTC; CDR3: CASSLDQAGYGYTF
size: NA; D: TRBD2; V: TRBV30; J: TRBJ2-1; length: 13; DNA: TGTGCCTGGAGAGGCCTAGCGGGAGTGGAGCAGTTCTTC; CDR3: CAWRGLAGVEQFF
size: NA; D: NA; V: TRBV6-6; J: TRBJ2-3; length: 14; DNA: TGTGCCAGCAGTTACGCCAACAGGGCAGATACGCAGTATTTT; CDR3: CASSYANRADTQYF
size: NA; D: NA; V: TRBV21-1; J: TRBJ1-1; length: 15; DNA: TGTGCCAGCAGCTACCCGGACAGGGTGGGAACTGAAGCTTTCTTT; CDR3: CASSYPDRVGTEAFF
size: few; D: NA; V: TRBV4-3; J: TRBJ2-7; length: 16; DNA: TGCGCCAGCAGCCAAGACGGGCCGCCGCGGGGCTACGAGCAGTACTTC; CDR3: CASSQDGPPRGYEQYF
size: NA; D: NA; V: TRBV4-1; J: TRBJ1-1; length: 14; DNA: TGCGCCAGCAGCCAAGCGGGAGGGAACGTTGAAGCTTTCTTT; CDR3: CASSQAGGNVEAFF
size: NA; D: NA; V: TRBV11-2; J: TRBJ1-4; length: 16; DNA: TGTGCCAGCAGCTACTCACAGGGTAAAACTGGGGAAAAACTGTTTTTT; CDR3: CASSYSQGKTGEKLFF
size: once; D: NA; V: TRBV7-8; J: TRBJ1-2; length: 14; DNA: TGTGCCAGCAGCCCCAGGACAGAATCCCATGGCTACACCTTC; CDR3: CASSPRTESHGYTF
size: NA; D: NA; V: TRBV21-1; J: TRBJ1-5; length: 17; DNA: TGTGCCAGCAGCTCGAAGGGACAGGAGGCGAGCAATCAGCCCCAGCATTTT; CDR3: CASSSKGQEASNQPQHF
size: once; D: NA; V: TRBV5-1; J: TRBJ1-2; length: 12; DNA: TGCGCCAGCAGCTTGGGGGGGCAAGGCTACACCTTC; CDR3: CASSLGGQGYTF
size: NA; D: NA; V: TRBV7-9; J: TRBJ1-2; length: 14; DNA: TGTGCCAGCAGCCTACGGGACTCAACCTATGGCTACACCTTC; CDR3: CASSLRDSTYGYTF
size: once; D: NA; V: TRBV27; J: TRBJ2-5; length: 16; DNA: TGTGCCAGCAGTATGACCGGGACAAGGATGGGGGAGACCCAGTACTTC; CDR3: CASSMTGTRMGETQYF
size: NA; D: NA; V: TRBV10-2; J: TRBJ1-5; length: 12; DNA: TGCGCCAGCAGTGCGGAATATCAGCCCCAGCATTTT; CDR3: CASSAEYQPQHF
size: NA; D: TRBD1; V: TRBV5-1; J: TRBJ2-3; length: 14; DNA: TGCGCCAGCAGCAAGGACAGGTCCACAGATACGCAGTATTTT; CDR3: CASSKDRSTDTQYF
size: NA; D: NA; V: TRBV15; J: TRBJ1-2; length: 13; DNA: TGTGCCACCGGGACGGGCGCCAACTATGGCTACACCTTC; CDR3: CATGTGANYGYTF
size: NA; D: NA; V: TRBV28; J: TRBJ1-3; length: 13; DNA: TGTGCCAGCAGCTCCGGGACTGGAAACACCATATATTTT; CDR3: CASSSGTGNTIYF
size: few; D: NA; V: TRBV9; J: TRBJ1-1; length: 15; DNA: TGTGCCAGCAGCCCCCAAACAGCCCTGAACACTGAAGCTTTCTTT; CDR3: CASSPQTALNTEAFF
size: NA; D: NA; V: TRBV7-8; J: TRBJ2-3; length: 15; DNA: TGTGCCAGCAGCTTTGGACCCGCCAGCACAGATACGCAGTATTTT; CDR3: CASSFGPASTDTQYF
size: NA; D: NA; V: TRBV7-2; J: TRBJ2-7; length: 12; DNA: TGTGCCAGCAGCCCCAGAAACCGGGGAGAGTACTTC; CDR3: CASSPRNRGEYF
size: NA; D: NA; V: TRBV11-3; J: TRBJ2-5; length: 14; DNA: TGTGCCAGCAGCTTAGGTGACAGCCTGAAGACCCAGTACTTC; CDR3: CASSLGDSLKTQYF
size: NA; D: TRBD1; V: TRBV7-9; J: TRBJ2-1; length: 16; DNA: TGTGCCAGCAGCTTAGGGACAGGGGGCGCGTACAATGAGCAGTTCTTC; CDR3: CASSLGTGGAYNEQFF
size: NA; D: TRBD1; V: TRBV5-1; J: TRBJ1-2; length: 13; DNA: TGCGCCAGCAGCGGACAGGGTTCCTATGGCTACACCTTC; CDR3: CASSGQGSYGYTF
size: once; D: NA; V: TRBV30; J: TRBJ1-2; length: 11; DNA: TGTGCCTGGAGTTCGGGGGCGGGCTACACCTTC; CDR3: CAWSSGAGYTF
size: once; D: NA; V: TRBV27; J: TRBJ2-7; length: 14; DNA: TGTGCCAGCAGTTTCGACCAGGGAAGCTACGAGCAGTACTTC; CDR3: CASSFDQGSYEQYF
size: NA; D: TRBD2; V: TRBV11-2; J: TRBJ2-5; length: 18; DNA: TGTGCCAGCAGCTTTCCTTCGGCTAGCGGGCTAACCCAAGAGACCCAGTACTTC; CDR3: CASSFPSASGLTQETQYF
size: NA; D: NA; V: TRBV7-2; J: TRBJ2-6; length: 17; DNA: TGTGCCAGCAGCTTAGGGGCAGGACTCTCTGGGGCCAACGTCCTGACTTTC; CDR3: CASSLGAGLSGANVLTF
size: NA; D: NA; V: TRBV28; J: TRBJ2-1; length: 14; DNA: TGTGCCAGCAGTTTAGCGAATTCCTACAATGAGCAGTTCTTC; CDR3: CASSLANSYNEQFF
size: once; D: TRBD2; V: TRBV25-1; J: TRBJ2-1; length: 15; DNA: TGTGCCAGTTTGAACGGGACTAGCGGGGGGAATGAGCAGTTCTTC; CDR3: CASLNGTSGGNEQFF
size: few; D: NA; V: TRBV5-1; J: TRBJ1-1; length: 13; DNA: TGCGCCAGCAGCTTGGTGGCGGGGACTGAAGCTTTCTTT; CDR3: CASSLVAGTEAFF
size: few; D: NA; V: TRBV6-5; J: TRBJ2-5; length: 13; DNA: TGTGCCAGCAGTTACTCCAGAGAAGAGACCCAGTACTTC; CDR3: CASSYSREETQYF
size: NA; D: NA; V: TRBV6-5; J: TRBJ1-2; length: 16; DNA: TGTGCCAGCAGTTACTCGAGGCCCTGGGACAACTATGGCTACACCTTC; CDR3: CASSYSRPWDNYGYTF
size: NA; D: TRBD1; V: TRBV30; J: TRBJ2-7; length: 13; DNA: TGTGCCTGGAGCTCAGGCCTTCCCGGGACAGGGACCTTC; CDR3: CAWSSGLPGTGTF
size: NA; D: NA; V: TRBV6-1; J: TRBJ2-2; length: 16; DNA: TGTGCCAGCAGTGAAAAAGGGGGGCGGAACACCGGGGAGCTGTTTTTT; CDR3: CASSEKGGRNTGELFF
size: NA; D: TRBD1; V: TRBV6-5; J: TRBJ2-7; length: 13; DNA: TGTGCCAGCACCATACAGGGGGCGGGGGAGCAGTACTTC; CDR3: CASTIQGAGEQYF
size: NA; D: NA; V: TRBV7-9; J: TRBJ1-1; length: 15; DNA: TGTGCCAGCAGCTTAGGTCCGGTAGTGAACACTGAAGCTTTCTTT; CDR3: CASSLGPVVNTEAFF
size: NA; D: NA; V: TRBV28; J: TRBJ2-3; length: 16; DNA: TGTGCCAGCAGTTTCAGATCCGCCAGCCTCACAGATACGCAGTATTTT; CDR3: CASSFRSASLTDTQYF
size: NA; D: TRBD1; V: TRBV7-8; J: TRBJ1-3; length: 17; DNA: TGTGCCAGCAGCCTACAGACAGGGTTTTCCTCTGGAAACACCATATATTTT; CDR3: CASSLQTGFSSGNTIYF
size: NA; D: TRBD2; V: TRBV11-2; J: TRBJ2-3; length: 16; DNA: TGTGCCAGCAGCTTAGTAGGACTAGCGGCCACAGATACGCAGTATTTT; CDR3: CASSLVGLAATDTQYF